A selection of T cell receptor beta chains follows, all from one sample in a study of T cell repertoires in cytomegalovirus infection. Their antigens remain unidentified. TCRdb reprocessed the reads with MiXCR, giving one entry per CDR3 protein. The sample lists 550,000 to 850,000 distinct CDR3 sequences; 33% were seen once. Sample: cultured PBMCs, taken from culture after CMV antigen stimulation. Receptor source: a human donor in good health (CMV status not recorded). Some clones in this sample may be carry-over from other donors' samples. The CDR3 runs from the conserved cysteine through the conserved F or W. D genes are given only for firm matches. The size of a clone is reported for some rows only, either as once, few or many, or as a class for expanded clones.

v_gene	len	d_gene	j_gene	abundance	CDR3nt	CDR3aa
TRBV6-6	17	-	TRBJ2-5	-	TGTGCCAGCGGGAAACCGACAGGGCGGGGGCAACAAGAGACCCAGTACTTC	CASGKPTGRGQQETQYF
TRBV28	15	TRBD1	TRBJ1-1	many	TGTGCCAGCAGCGTAACCGGGACAGTGAACACTGAAGCTTTCTTT	CASSVTGTVNTEAFF
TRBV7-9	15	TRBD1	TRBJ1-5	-	TGTGCCAGCAGCTATGGACAGGGGGGCAATCAGCCCCAGCATTTT	CASSYGQGGNQPQHF
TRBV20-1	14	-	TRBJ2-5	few	TGCAGTGCTAGAGGGCAAGCGGCAGAAGGGACCCAGTACTTC	CSARGQAAEGTQYF
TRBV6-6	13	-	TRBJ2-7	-	TGTGCCTTGCGCAGGGAGGACTCCTACGAGCAGTACTTC	CALRREDSYEQYF
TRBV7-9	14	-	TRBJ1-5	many	TGTGCCAGCAGCCCATGGGATAGCAATCAGCCCCAGCATTTT	CASSPWDSNQPQHF
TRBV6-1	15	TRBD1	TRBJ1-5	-	TGTGCCAGCAGCCCCGGGACAGGGCGAAGTCAGCCCCAGCATTTT	CASSPGTGRSQPQHF
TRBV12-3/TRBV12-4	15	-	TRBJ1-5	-	TGTGCCAGCAGTTTCAAGGGAATAGGACATCAGCCCCAGCATTTT	CASSFKGIGHQPQHF
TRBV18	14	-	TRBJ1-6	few	TGTGCCAGCTCACCACAGGGGGTAGGGTCACCCCTCCACTTT	CASSPQGVGSPLHF
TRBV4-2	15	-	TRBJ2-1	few	TGTGCCAGCAGCCAAGACCCCGTAACGGGCGATGAGCAGTTCTTC	CASSQDPVTGDEQFF
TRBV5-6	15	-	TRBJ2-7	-	TGTGCCAGCAGAAGACAAGGACTGGAAACCTACGAGCAGTACTTC	CASRRQGLETYEQYF
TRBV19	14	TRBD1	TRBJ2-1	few	TGTGCCAGTTCATATGGGACAGGGTTCAATGAGCAGTTCTTC	CASSYGTGFNEQFF
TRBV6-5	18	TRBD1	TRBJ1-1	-	TGTGCCAGCATAGGGGGCGTAGGTGGGGGTGGATTGAGGACTGAAGCTTTCTTT	CASIGGVGGGGLRTEAFF
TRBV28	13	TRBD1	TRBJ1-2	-	TGTGCCAGCAAGGGGGCTGCCAACTATGGCTACACCTTC	CASKGAANYGYTF
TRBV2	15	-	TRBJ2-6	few	TGTGCCAGCCCTAGGTGGCTGGCTGGGGCCAACGTCCTGACTTTC	CASPRWLAGANVLTF
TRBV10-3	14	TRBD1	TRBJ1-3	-	TGTGCCATCATGCAGGGGGGATCCGGAAACACCATATATTTT	CAIMQGGSGNTIYF
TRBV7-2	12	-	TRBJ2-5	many	TGTGCCAGCAGCTTAGATCTTGAGACCCAGTACTTC	CASSLDLETQYF
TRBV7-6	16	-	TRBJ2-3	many	TGTGCCAGCAGCTTAGAAATTAAGGGAAGCACAGATACGCAGTATTTT	CASSLEIKGSTDTQYF
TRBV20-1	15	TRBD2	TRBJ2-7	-	TGCAGTGCTAGAGATAAAACTAGCGGGGGCAACGAGCAGTACTTC	CSARDKTSGGNEQYF
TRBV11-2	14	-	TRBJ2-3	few	TGTGCCAGCAGCTTCCGGGGCACCACAGATACGCAGTATTTT	CASSFRGTTDTQYF
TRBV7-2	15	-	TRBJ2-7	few	TGTGCCAGCAGCTTAGCATCCTTAGGGGGTTCCGAGCAGTACTTC	CASSLASLGGSEQYF
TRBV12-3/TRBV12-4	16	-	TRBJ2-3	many	TGTGCCAGCAGTTTAGGAACTTGGCGTGGTAAAGATACGCAGTATTTT	CASSLGTWRGKDTQYF
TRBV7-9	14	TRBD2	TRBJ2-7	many	TGTGCCAGCAGCCCCTACGCGGGGGGCTACGAGCAGTACTTC	CASSPYAGGYEQYF
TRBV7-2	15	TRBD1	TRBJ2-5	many	TGTGCCAGCAGCACCCAACAGGGGCAGGGGGAGACCCAGTACTTC	CASSTQQGQGETQYF
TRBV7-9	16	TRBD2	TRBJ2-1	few	TGTGCCAGCAGCTCAAGCGGCGGGAGCTCCTACAATGAGCAGTTCTTC	CASSSSGGSSYNEQFF
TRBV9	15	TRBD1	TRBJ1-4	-	TGTGCCAGCAGCGTGACAGGGGATTGGGGTGAAAAACTGTTTTTT	CASSVTGDWGEKLFF
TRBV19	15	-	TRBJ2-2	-	TGTGCCAGTAGTTCTAAAAGGTCGAACACCGGGGAGCTGTTTTTT	CASSSKRSNTGELFF
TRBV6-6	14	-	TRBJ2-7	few	TGTGCCAGCAGTTACTCGGGGGCCACCTACGAGCAGTACTTC	CASSYSGATYEQYF
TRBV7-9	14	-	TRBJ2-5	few	TGTGCCAGCAGCCTCCGGTCGACAGAAGAGACCCAGTACTTC	CASSLRSTEETQYF
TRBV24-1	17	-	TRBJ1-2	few	TGTGCCACCAGTGATTCGATCGGGGACGGCGCTAACTATGGCTACACCTTC	CATSDSIGDGANYGYTF
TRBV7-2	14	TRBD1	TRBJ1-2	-	TGTGCCAGCAGCCCCAGGGGGCTTAACTATGGCTACACCTTC	CASSPRGLNYGYTF
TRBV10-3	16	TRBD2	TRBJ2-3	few	TGTGCCATCAGTGAGTCGACTAGCGGGAGGCTAGATACGCAGTATTTT	CAISESTSGRLDTQYF
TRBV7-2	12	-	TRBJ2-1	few	TGTGCCAGCAGCTTAGTAGAGGCCCGGGTTTTCTTC	CASSLVEARVFF
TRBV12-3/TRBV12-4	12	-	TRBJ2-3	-	TGTGCCAGCAGGGGAAGGGCAGATACGCAGTATTTT	CASRGRADTQYF
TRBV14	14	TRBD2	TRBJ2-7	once	TGTGCCAGCAGCCAATCTAGCGGGCTGGGCGAGCAGTACTTC	CASSQSSGLGEQYF
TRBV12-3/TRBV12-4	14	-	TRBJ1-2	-	TGTGCCAGCACCCTCCGGGGGATAGACTATGGCTACACCTTC	CASTLRGIDYGYTF
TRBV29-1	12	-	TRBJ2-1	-	TGCAGCGTTGGCGGGTTACACGCTGAGCAGTTCTTC	CSVGGLHAEQFF